This T cell receptor beta chain was recovered during a study of shared clonotypes between healthy human individuals. In the study overall: Per donor, CD8 memory used one plate, CD8 naive used two, CD4 memory used three and CD4 naive used three.

The assay was immunoSEQ multiplex PCR, and TCRdb's table has in-frame clones only and misses some. In the table there are about 1.9 million clones, about 94% of which are singletons. Comments on this clone: At the DNA level, this CDR3 is encoded by other sequences in the same sample as well.

Naivety among CD8 cells was defined by CD45RO negativity and positive CCR7 selection, thereby excluding terminally differentiated effector memory CD45RA+ cells. Germline V gene sequence: CDR1 SQVTM, CDR2 ANQGSEA. The CDR3 has 11 residues. V lost 5 bases and J 0 bases, leaving 4 bases between the germline ends. Material for sequencing was naive CD8+ T cells from PBMCs. The source of this sequence is a man aged 18-30 years in good health. Some clones in this sample may be carry-over from other donors' samples. V and J are TRBV29-1 and TRBJ1-1; D unclear. This CDR3 is CSVRVNTEAFF. CDR3 bases: TGCAGCGTTCGGGTGAACACTGAAGCTTTCTTT.